One sample yielded the 20 T cell receptor beta chains listed below, sequenced in a study of T cells in women clearing cervical HPV infection. Clones were sequenced by immunoSEQ multiplex PCR, and TCRdb holds only the in-frame ones, with some missing. The repertoire table contains approximately 31,000 clones. Sequenced input: blood buffy coat. Receptor source: a woman aged 18 to 69 with a cervical HPV16 infection that either progressed to CIN3+ or cleared (not recorded which).

Details on this clone: Read data end 3 residues before the CDR3 end; the end is taken from the germline J gene. The chain links TRBV29-1 to TRBJ2-1; 7 nucleotides line up with TRBD2. Germline V gene sequence: CDR1 SQVTM, CDR2 ANQGSEA. After removal of 3 bases from V and 0 bases from J, the junction contained 11 bases not matched to a gene. The CDR3 totals 17 residues. CDR3 bases read: TGCAGCGTTGATGATTTAATCGGGGGGAGCTCCTACAATGAG. This translates into CSVDDLIGGSSYNE. The full CDR3 sequence reads CSVDDLIGGSSYNEQFF.

A remark on this clone: Read sequence stops 3 residues before the CDR3 end, and the germline J gene provides the missing end. The rearrangement links TRBV5-1 to TRBJ2-1; tentatively, D is TRBD2 (5 bases). The germline V and J ends were trimmed by 0 bases and 8 bases, with 12 bases remaining between them. In germline, CDR1 is SGHRS, CDR2 YFSETQ. The CDR3 runs 14 residues. The CDR3 here is CASSLGASFDEQFF. The CDR3 bases that were read are TGCGCCAGCAGCTTGGGGGCTAGCTTCGATGAG. The whole variable domain, filled in from reference TRBV5-1 and TRBJ2-1, reads KAGVTQTPRYLIKTRGQQVTLSCSPISGHRSVSWYQQTPGQGLQFLFEYFSETQRNKGNFPGRFSGRQFSNSRSEMNVSTLELGDSALYLCASSLGASFDEQFFGPGTRLTVL.

Turning to this clone: The CDR3 extends 3 residues past the end of the read, so its final part is completed from the germline J gene. This chain connects TRBV2 to TRBJ2-1; 9 bases agree with TRBD2. Germline V gives CDR1 SNHLY, CDR2 FYNNEI. V shed 7 bases, J shed 6 bases, and the junction held 7 bases outside the gene matches. CDR3 size: 14 residues. Incomplete CDR3 DNA: TGTGCCAGCAATAGGGTTAGCGGGGGCAATGAG. Residues: CASNRVSGGNE. The entire CDR3 sequence reads CASNRVSGGNEQFF. Combining the CDR3 with reference TRBV2 and TRBJ2-1 gives the whole variable domain EPEVTQTPSHQVTQMGQEVILRCVPISNHLYFYWYRQILGQKVEFLVSFYNNEISEKSEIFDDQFSVERPDGSNFTLKIRSTKLEDSAMYFCASNRVSGGNEQFFGPGTRLTVL.

As for this clone: Coverage ceases 3 residues before the CDR3 finishes, and the germline J gene fills in the end. This chain connects TRBV2 to TRBJ1-4; a possible D gene is TRBD1 (6 bases). The length of the CDR3 is 12 residues. Trimming pared 4 bases from V and 8 bases from J, leaving 8 bases between. Germline values: CDR1 SNHLY, CDR2 FYNNEI. The CDR3 bases that were read are TGTGCCAGCAGTGCGGACAGAGAAAAA. Amino acids: CASSADREK. From start to end, the CDR3 is CASSADREKLFF.

As for this clone: Read sequence stops 3 residues before the CDR3 end, and the germline J gene provides the missing end. This sequence joins TRBV19 and TRBJ2-7; D is uncertain. The CDR3 sequence is 13 residues long. Trimming pared 3 bases from V and 3 bases from J, leaving 9 bases between. Germline lookup yields CDR1 LNHDA and CDR2 SQIVND (reference sequence). CDR3 DNA, as far as it was read: TGTGCCAGTAGTATGTTAGCATACTACGAG. Its protein is CASSMLAYYE. The complete CDR3 reads CASSMLAYYEQYF.

Concerning this clone: The CDR3 is cut off 3 residues early in the read; its end comes from the germline J gene. The rearrangement links TRBV19 to TRBJ2-3; 11 positions match TRBD2. The CDR3 extends over 16 amino acids. CDR1 and CDR2 (germline): LNHDA, SQIVND (reference sequence). The covered CDR3 bases are TGTGCCAGTAGGACAAATATAGCGGGAGGGCAGGAGACG. Its translation: CASRTNIAGGQET. The whole CDR3 protein is CASRTNIAGGQETQYF.

A remark on this clone: The read gets to within 3 residues of the CDR3 end, and the germline J gene fills in the rest. The chain has TRBV19 and TRBJ2-6; 9 bases agree with TRBD1. The CDR3 runs 18 residues. Germline CDR1 and CDR2: LNHDA and SQIVND (reference sequence). Trimming removed 5 bases from V and 3 bases from J; junction bases left unmatched: 11. CDR3 loop: CASSLGQGRGFGANVLTF. CDR3 bases read: TGTGCCAGTAGTCTTGGACAGGGGCGGGGTTTTGGGGCCAACGTC.

Turning to this clone: The read terminates 3 residues ahead of where the CDR3 ends, so the germline J gene completes it. The rearrangement joins TRBV2 to TRBJ2-5, with no clear D. Germline V gene sequence: CDR1 SNHLY, CDR2 FYNNEI. The CDR3 runs 13 residues. V shed 7 bases and J shed 4 bases, with 13 bases lying between them. Partial CDR3 DNA: TGTGCCAGCAATTTAGTAATTGGAGAGACC. It encodes CASNLVIGET. The entire CDR3 reads CASNLVIGETQYF.

As for this clone: Coverage ceases 3 residues before the CDR3 finishes, and the germline J gene fills in the end. The V and J genes are TRBV6-1 and TRBJ2-3; TRBD1 agrees at 7 bases. Germline CDR1 reads MNHNS; CDR2 reads SASEGT. There are 17 residues in the CDR3. This CDR3 reads CASSEVFFIGGNQPQYF. The DNA read from the CDR3 is TGTGCCAGCAGTGAAGTCTTTTTCATAGGGGGCAATCAGCCG.

As to this clone: The missing CDR3 end, 3 residues past where the read stops, is filled in from the germline J gene. The chain employs TRBV2 and TRBJ2-7, with 9 bases aligning to TRBD1. Trimming removed 2 bases from V and 6 bases from J; junction bases left unmatched: 14. Germline assignment: CDR1 SNHLY and CDR2 FYNNEI. The CDR3 totals 17 residues. The CDR3 DNA, read in part, is TGTGCCAGCAGTGAATTTGGTCCGGGGACAGGGAGTGTCGAG. This encodes CASSEFGPGTGSVE. The complete CDR3 reads CASSEFGPGTGSVEQYF. Filled out from reference TRBV2 and TRBJ2-7, the complete variable domain reads EPEVTQTPSHQVTQMGQEVILRCVPISNHLYFYWYRQILGQKVEFLVSFYNNEISEKSEIFDDQFSVERPDGSNFTLKIRSTKLEDSAMYFCASSEFGPGTGSVEQYFGPGTRLTVT.

As for this clone: Read sequence stops 3 residues before the CDR3 end, and the germline J gene provides the missing end. The chain links TRBV20-1 to TRBJ2-2; 10 bases agree with TRBD1. Trimming took 1 base from V and 7 from J; bases not matched to a gene: 6. CDR3 length equals 15 residues. Germline loops: CDR1 DFQATT, CDR2 SNEGSKA (reference sequence). The part of the CDR3 DNA that was read is TGCAGTGCTAGAGCGGGGACAGGGGACTTCGGGGAG. Protein product: CSARAGTGDFGE. The whole CDR3 protein reads CSARAGTGDFGELFF.

As to this clone: The read ends 3 residues early relative to the CDR3; the germline J gene fills the gap. Other DNA sequences in the same sample also yield this CDR3. V is TRBV7-9 and J is TRBJ2-7, with D tentatively TRBD1 (5 bases). CDR1 and CDR2 from the germline V gene are SEHNR and FQNEAQ (reference sequence). The V gene lost 9 bases and the J gene lost 3 bases, with 18 bases spanning the gap. The CDR3 sequence is 14 residues long. The CDR3 here is CASSHKNRNYEQYF. The sequenced part of the CDR3 DNA is TGTGCCAGTAGCCATAAGAACAGGAACTACGAG. The full variable domain, in which reference TRBV7-9 and TRBJ2-7 provide the parts outside the CDR3, is DTGVSQNPRHKITKRGQNVTFRCDPISEHNRLYWYRQTLGQGPEFLTYFQNEAQLEKSRLLSDRFSAERPKGSFSTLEIQRTEQGDSAMYLCASSHKNRNYEQYFGPGTRLTVT.

Points on this clone: The DNA ends 3 residues before the CDR3 does, and the rest of the CDR3 is filled in from the germline J gene. The V and J genes are TRBV19 and TRBJ2-1; TRBD2 matches at 9 bases. Germline V lookup: CDR1 LNHDA, CDR2 SQIVND (reference sequence). The CDR3 length is 15 residues. V lost 4 bases and J lost 3; bases outside the gene matches: 4. Partial CDR3 DNA: TGTGCCAGTAGTAGTAGCGGGAGCGACTACAATGAG. Its protein is CASSSSGSDYNE. The full CDR3 protein is CASSSSGSDYNEQFF.

As regards this clone: The read ends 3 residues early relative to the CDR3; the germline J gene fills the gap. The chain joins TRBV7-6 to TRBJ2-5; D might be TRBD2 (5 bases). The V and J ends lost 2 bases and 4 bases respectively, with 11 bases between them. Germline V lookup: CDR1 SGHVS, CDR2 FNYEAQ. This CDR3 comprises 14 residues. CDR3: CASSLLPEGETQYF. The sequenced CDR3 bases are TGTGCCAGCAGCTTACTCCCAGAGGGAGAGACC.

In the case of this clone: From the germline J gene comes the end of the CDR3, since the read stops 3 residues before it. J is TRBJ2-2 and V is TRBV11-3; 7 nucleotides agree with TRBD1. This CDR3 is built from 15 residues. Germline-derived CDR1 and CDR2 are SGHNT and YENEEA. Trimming took 6 bases from V and 4 from J; bases not matched to a gene: 8. The CDR3: CASSPKNRGTGELFF. The CDR3 bases that were read are TGTGCCAGCAGTCCAAAGAACAGGGGCACCGGGGAG.

In the case of this clone: The CDR3 end is not reached by the read, which stops 3 residues before it; the germline J gene fills it in. The V call is TRBV20-1, the J call TRBJ2-7, with a weak D call TRBD1 (5 bases). This CDR3 contains 12 residues. Germline loops: CDR1 DFQATT, CDR2 SNEGSKA (reference sequence). V shed 2 bases and J shed 4 bases, with 9 bases lying between them. The chain's CDR3 is CSARQGNYEQYF. The CDR3 DNA, read in part, is TGCAGTGCTAGACAGGGCAATTACGAG.

CDR3 in amino acids: CAWSNRQGYYGYTF. The DNA read from the CDR3 is TGTGCCTGGAGTAACCGGCAGGGGTACTATGGC. The gene calls are TRBV30 and TRBJ1-2, with TRBD1 as a possible D gene (6 bases). The CDR3 extends 3 residues past the end of the read, so its final part is completed from the germline J gene. CDR1 and CDR2 from the germline V gene are GTSNPN and SVGIG (reference sequence). V was trimmed by 2 bases and J by 3 bases, leaving 13 bases between them. This CDR3 comprises 14 residues.

A word on this clone: The CDR3 goes on 3 residues after the read ends, and that part is filled in from the germline J gene. This chain uses TRBV5-4 with TRBJ2-1; D gene unclear. CDR1 is SGHNT, CDR2 YYREEE, per germline (reference sequence). V dropped 3 bases and J dropped 8 bases, with 15 bases sitting between them. This CDR3 region has 14 residues. This CDR3 is CASSSLFYRDEQFF. The sequenced CDR3 bases are TGTGCCAGCAGCTCTTTATTCTATCGCGATGAG.

CDR3 DNA (partial): TGCAGTGCTAGCCCAGCGACAGGGGGCAATCAGCCC. Protein product: CSASPATGGNQP. Given in full, the CDR3 is CSASPATGGNQPYTF. The V gene is TRBV20-1, the J gene TRBJ1-2, with 10 bases identical to TRBD1. The missing CDR3 end, 3 residues past where the read stops, is filled in from the germline J gene. The CDR3 runs 15 residues. In germline, CDR1 is DFQATT, CDR2 SNEGSKA (reference sequence).

Turning to this clone: The CDR3 end is not reached by the read, which stops 3 residues before it; the germline J gene fills it in. The rearrangement links TRBV7-2 to TRBJ1-2; TRBD1 matches 7 bases. The CDR3 has 15 residues. The germline V gene has CDR1 SGHTA and CDR2 FQGNSA. CDR3 amino acids: CASSLGRRRQGDYTF. The covered CDR3 bases are TGTGCCAGCAGCTTAGGTCGCCGGCGACAGGGTGAC.